Following are 16 T cell receptor beta chains from one sample sequenced in a study of T cells in Graves' hyperthyroidism and ophthalmopathy. Researchers amplified the TCR beta CDR3 regions from RNA transcripts. The HTBI primer set served for first-round RT-PCR of the TCR CDR3. MiXCR, applied by TCRdb to the multiplex PCR reads, yields one record per CDR3 protein. Of 300,000 to 500,000 distinct CDR3 sequences listed, over 12% were seen once; the top ten hold around 27%. The sample comprised blood. The source of these receptors is a man aged 50-59 years with Graves' ophthalmopathy.

V usage is TRBV18 and J usage is TRBJ2-2; D possibly corresponds to TRBD1 (6 bases). V lost 5 bases and J 2 bases, leaving 15 bases between the germline ends. There are 16 residues in the CDR3. The germline V gene has CDR1 KGHSH and CDR2 LQKENI. The CDR3 is CASSTGTGRNTGELFF. CDR3 nucleotide sequence: TGTGCCAGCTCAACGGGAACAGGGAGAAACACCGGGGAGCTGTTTTTT.

The V and J genes are TRBV7-2 and TRBJ1-2; D uncertain. Germline V CDR1 and CDR2: SGHTA, FQGNSA. This CDR3 is built from 12 residues. V gave up 0 bases and J gave up 5 bases, with 4 bases separating them. The CDR3 spells CASSLAWYGYTF. CDR3 in DNA: TGTGCCAGCAGCTTAGCCTGGTATGGCTACACCTTC.

In its sample, this clonotype was seen a few times. The chain is built from TRBV20-1 and TRBJ1-5, with TRBD1 as a possible D gene (5 bases). This CDR3 has 14 amino acids. Germline loops: CDR1 DFQATT, CDR2 SNEGSKA (reference sequence). V lost 6 bases, J lost 2 bases, and 14 bases lay in between. CDR3 bases: TGCAGTGCAAGGGACCTTGGCGGCAATCAGCCCCAGCATTTT. It specifies CSARDLGGNQPQHF.

This clonotype was recorded at least ten times. An end of the junction does not agree with germline; a read error may underlie this. The chain has TRBV7-7 and TRBJ2-1; 8 bases match TRBD2. The CDR3 runs to 18 residues. Germline V CDR1 and CDR2: SSHAT, FNYEAQ (reference sequence). The CDR3 region is CASSPNSPSGLSYNEQFF. In nucleotides, the CDR3 is TGTGCTAGCAGCCCAAACAGTCCTAGCGGGTTATCCTACAATGAGCAGTTCTTC.

This chain joins TRBV28 and TRBJ1-2, with TRBD1 matching 8 bases. The CDR3 runs to 14 residues. CDR1 and CDR2 from the germline V gene are MDHEN and SYDVKM. The ends lost 6 bases at V and 6 bases at J; junction bases unmatched: 9. CDR3 sequence reads: CASSPRQGRHGYTF. The DNA of the CDR3 is TGTGCCAGCAGCCCCCGACAGGGGAGGCATGGCTACACCTTC.

This clonotype was seen ten or more times. The chain combines TRBV30 with TRBJ1-1; 9 bases match TRBD1. This CDR3 contains 13 residues. V lost 5 bases and J lost 0; bases outside the gene matches: 1. Germline values: CDR1 GTSNPN, CDR2 SVGIG (reference sequence). CDR3 nucleotides: TGTGCCTGGGGACAGGGGATGAACACTGAAGCTTTCTTT. This encodes CAWGQGMNTEAFF.

This clonotype showed up many times. This chain links TRBV11-3 with TRBJ2-3; D might be TRBD1 or TRBD2, each matching 5 bases. The CDR3 length is 15 residues. Per the germline V gene, CDR1 is SGHNT and CDR2 is YENEEA. The V and J ends lost 5 bases and 9 bases respectively, with 21 bases between them. The CDR3 is CASSPTGTGLWTQYF. Here the CDR3 DNA reads TGTGCCAGCAGCCCTACCGGGACCGGTCTTTGGACGCAGTATTTT.

The V and J genes are TRBV6-1 and TRBJ2-7; 12 nucleotides agree with TRBD2. V lost 5 bases and J lost 6; bases outside the gene matches: 8. This CDR3 is built from 15 residues. Germline V gives CDR1 MNHNS, CDR2 SASEGT. CDR3 nucleotides: TGTGCCAGCAGTTACGCGGCTAGCGGGAGGGGCGAGCAGTACTTC. This gives the protein CASSYAASGRGEQYF.

This clonotype was observed at least ten times. The V and J genes are TRBV13 and TRBJ1-6; D unclear. CDR1 is PRHDT, CDR2 FYEKMQ, per germline (reference sequence). The CDR3 spans 15 residues. Trimming took off 2 bases at V and 3 bases at J, with 8 bases between the two ends. CDR3 loop: CASSLMGSYNSPLHF. The CDR3 nucleotides read TGTGCCAGCAGCTTAATGGGCAGCTATAATTCACCCCTCCACTTT.

Points on this clonotype: Possible read error: a much larger clone is one base away. Without the conserved terminal phenylalanine or tryptophan, this CDR3 likely stems from a read error. The gene calls are TRBV28 and TRBJ2-7; 7 positions agree with TRBD2. Germline V gene data show CDR1 as MDHEN and CDR2 as SYDVKM. The CDR3 has 15 amino acids. The V segment lost 6 bases and the J segment 2 bases; nucleotides outside the gene matches: 10. This CDR3 is CASRTPSGTTYEQYL. In nucleotides, the CDR3 is TGTGCCAGCAGAACCCCTAGCGGAACAACCTACGAGCAGTACCTC.

This clonotype was observed at least ten times. This sequence joins TRBV27 and TRBJ2-5, with 11 bases matching TRBD2. The CDR3 sequence is 18 residues long. CDR1 is MNHEY, CDR2 SMNVEV, per germline (reference sequence). V shed 2 bases and J 4 bases; nucleotides not matched to a gene: 12. The DNA for the CDR3 is TGTGCCAGCAGTTTAGCGGGGAGACTAGCGGGAAAACCAGAGACCCAGTACTTC. This encodes CASSLAGRLAGKPETQYF.

This clonotype appeared a few times. V and J are TRBV6-1 and TRBJ2-3; the D gene is possibly TRBD2 (5 bases). CDR1 and CDR2 from the germline V gene are MNHNS and SASEGT. The CDR3 has 13 residues. The V end lost 10 bases, the J end lost 4 bases, and 15 bases lay between the germline ends. CDR3 protein: CAILRLGADTQYF. The CDR3 bases are TGTGCCATCCTGCGGTTGGGAGCAGATACGCAGTATTTT.

In its sample, this clonotype was seen many times. The chain joins TRBV3-1 to TRBJ2-7; maybe TRBD2 (5 bases). In germline, CDR1 is LGHDT, CDR2 YNNKEL (reference sequence). CDR3 size: 11 residues. Trimming cost V 3 bases and J 8 bases, with 8 bases left between them. CDR3 DNA sequence: TGTGCCAGCAGCCACGGGGTTAAGCAGTACTTC. It is translated as CASSHGVKQYF.

This clonotype was detected only a few times. The rearrangement joins TRBV6-2 or TRBV6-3 to TRBJ2-1; TRBD2 is a possible D gene (5 bases). This CDR3 has 17 amino acids. V lost 5 bases and J lost 8, with 25 bases in between. CDR1 and CDR2 from the germline V gene are MNHEY and SVGEGT. CDR3 coding DNA: TGTGCCAGCAGTAATCCCCCACCCGGAGGTTTGTTCGATGAGCAGTTCTTC. Protein sequence: CASSNPPPGGLFDEQFF.

This clonotype was found many times. The chain has TRBV6-1 and TRBJ2-1; TRBD2 aligns across 14 bases. V lost 5 bases to trimming and J lost 7 bases; unmatched junction nucleotides: 13. The CDR3 is made up of 18 amino acids. Germline CDR1 and CDR2: MNHNS and SASEGT. The CDR3 coding sequence is TGTGCCAGCAGTCTTAGAGGGACTAGCGGGAGTTTAAGGAATGAGCAGTTCTTC. As protein: CASSLRGTSGSLRNEQFF.

The rearrangement links TRBV29-1 to TRBJ2-2; no firm D call. Trimming cost V 3 bases and J 4 bases, with 15 bases left between them. The germline gives CDR1 SQVTM, CDR2 ANQGSEA. The CDR3 has 15 amino acids. Here the CDR3 reads CSVDDPSLGTGELFF. The CDR3 DNA reads as TGCAGCGTTGATGATCCGTCGTTGGGCACCGGGGAGCTGTTTTTT.